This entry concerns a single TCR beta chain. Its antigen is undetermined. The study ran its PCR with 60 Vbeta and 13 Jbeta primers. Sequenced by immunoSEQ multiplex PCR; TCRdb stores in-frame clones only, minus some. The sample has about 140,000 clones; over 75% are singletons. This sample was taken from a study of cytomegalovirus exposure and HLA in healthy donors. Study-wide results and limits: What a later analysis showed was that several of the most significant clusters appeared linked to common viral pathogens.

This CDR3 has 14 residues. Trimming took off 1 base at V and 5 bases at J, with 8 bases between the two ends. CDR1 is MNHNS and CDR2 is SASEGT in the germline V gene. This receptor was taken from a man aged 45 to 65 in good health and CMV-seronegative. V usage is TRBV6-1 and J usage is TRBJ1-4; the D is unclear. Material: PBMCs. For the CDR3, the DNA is TGTGCCAGCAGTGAAGTCTTGAGGAATGAAAAACTGTTTTTT. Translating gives CASSEVLRNEKLFF.